These T cell receptor beta chains were read from a single sample in a study of spatial heterogeneity in lung cancer. TCRdb itself ran the 5' RACE reads through MiXCR, one entry per CDR3 protein. The sample yields tens of thousands of distinct CDR3 sequences, around 9% seen once. The source was PBMCs, collected at surgery. The receptors shown here come from a male donor with early-stage non-small cell lung cancer. Both conserved end residues are part of each CDR3. Fields, in order: D gene, J gene, V gene, clone size, CDR3 protein, CDR3 DNA. D genes are given only for firm matches. Clone size is not always given. Where it is, it says once, few, many or a class for expanded clones.

D: .; J: TRBJ1-3; V: TRBV7-9; size: .; CDR3: CASSLLFKLTTGGRRAGNTIYF; DNA: TGTGCCAGCAGCTTATTGTTCAAATTAACAACCGGGGGGCGACGAGCTGGAAACACCATATATTTT
D: .; J: TRBJ1-1; V: TRBV7-2; size: .; CDR3: CASSLEARGNTEAFF; DNA: TGTGCCAGCAGCTTAGAGGCCCGGGGGAACACTGAAGCTTTCTTT
D: TRBD1; J: TRBJ2-3; V: TRBV28; size: many; CDR3: CASSSWTGSNTQYF; DNA: TGTGCCAGCAGTTCGTGGACAGGTAGTAATACGCAGTATTTT
D: TRBD1; J: TRBJ1-6; V: TRBV15; size: .; CDR3: CATSSYTGVGSPLHF; DNA: TGTGCCACCAGCTCTTACACAGGGGTTGGTTCACCCCTCCACTTT
D: .; J: TRBJ2-3; V: TRBV20-1; size: .; CDR3: CSARDPRTDTQYF; DNA: TGCAGTGCTAGAGATCCTAGAACAGATACGCAGTATTTT
D: .; J: TRBJ1-4; V: TRBV3-1; size: .; CDR3: CASRGRANEKLFF; DNA: TGTGCCAGCAGAGGCAGGGCTAATGAAAAACTGTTTTTT
D: TRBD2; J: TRBJ2-1; V: TRBV20-1; size: .; CDR3: CSASTSGRAPSGEQFF; DNA: TGCAGTGCCTCTACTAGCGGGAGGGCCCCCTCCGGTGAGCAGTTCTTC
D: TRBD2; J: TRBJ2-1; V: TRBV7-9; size: many; CDR3: CASSRSGTNNEQFF; DNA: TGTGCCAGCAGCCGCTCCGGGACTAACAATGAGCAGTTCTTC
D: TRBD1; J: TRBJ2-5; V: TRBV29-1; size: few; CDR3: CSVGGTGGRKTQYF; DNA: TGCAGCGTGGGAGGGACAGGGGGCCGAAAGACCCAGTACTTC
D: TRBD2; J: TRBJ2-7; V: TRBV2; size: many; CDR3: CASNEGLASEQYF; DNA: TGTGCCAGCAATGAGGGACTAGCCTCCGAGCAGTACTTC
D: .; J: TRBJ2-7; V: TRBV28; size: many; CDR3: CASSGVFPGVYEQYF; DNA: TGTGCCAGCAGTGGCGTGTTCCCTGGAGTGTACGAGCAGTACTTC
D: TRBD2; J: TRBJ2-2; V: TRBV11-2; size: .; CDR3: CASSSPQMRGGTGELFF; DNA: TGTGCCAGCAGCTCCCCCCAGATGCGGGGGGGCACCGGGGAGCTGTTTTTT
D: .; J: TRBJ2-2; V: TRBV7-3; size: .; CDR3: CASSLAGVASTGELFF; DNA: TGTGCCAGCAGCTTAGCAGGCGTCGCGAGCACCGGGGAGCTGTTTTTT
D: TRBD1; J: TRBJ2-1; V: TRBV24-1; size: few; CDR3: CATSDPGQGAHNEQFF; DNA: TGTGCCACCAGTGATCCCGGACAGGGGGCCCACAATGAGCAGTTCTTC
D: TRBD1; J: TRBJ2-7; V: TRBV12-3/TRBV12-4; size: .; CDR3: CASSSWDRVTYEQYF; DNA: TGTGCCAGCAGTTCTTGGGACAGGGTAACCTACGAGCAGTACTTC
D: TRBD2; J: TRBJ2-7; V: TRBV28; size: few; CDR3: CASRAGTYEQYF; DNA: TGTGCCAGCCGAGCGGGGACCTACGAGCAGTACTTC
D: .; J: TRBJ2-3; V: TRBV9; size: few; CDR3: CASTLGPTTDTQYF; DNA: TGTGCCAGCACCCTCGGCCCCACCACAGATACGCAGTATTTT
D: .; J: TRBJ2-1; V: TRBV6-2/TRBV6-3; size: few; CDR3: CASSYHPRGSYNEQFF; DNA: TGTGCCAGCAGTTACCACCCGCGGGGCTCCTACAATGAGCAGTTCTTC
D: .; J: TRBJ1-6; V: TRBV4-3; size: .; CDR3: CASSQAPKTTEPEVKDSPLHF; DNA: TGCGCCAGCAGCCAAGCCCCCAAGACGACGGAGCCAGAGGTCAAGGATTCACCCCTCCACTTT
D: .; J: TRBJ2-1; V: TRBV2; size: many; CDR3: CASKRSYYNEQFF; DNA: TGTGCCAGCAAGAGATCGTATTACAATGAGCAGTTCTTC
D: TRBD1; J: TRBJ2-7; V: TRBV7-9; size: many; CDR3: CASSSLDRPSYEQYF; DNA: TGTGCCAGCAGCAGCTTGGACAGGCCCTCCTACGAGCAGTACTTC
D: .; J: TRBJ2-3; V: TRBV3-1; size: few; CDR3: CASSQEGITDTQYF; DNA: TGTGCCAGCAGCCAAGAAGGGATCACAGATACGCAGTATTTT
D: .; J: TRBJ2-5; V: TRBV7-9; size: .; CDR3: CASSLDGVAAKYF; DNA: TGTGCCAGCAGCTTAGACGGGGTGGCGGCCAAGTACTTC
D: .; J: TRBJ2-7; V: TRBV3-1; size: few; CDR3: CASSQRFGEQYF; DNA: TGTGCCAGCAGCCAAAGGTTTGGCGAGCAGTACTTC
D: .; J: TRBJ1-5; V: TRBV20-1; size: .; CDR3: CSAREQGGSNQPQHF; DNA: TGCAGTGCTCGAGAACAGGGTGGCAGCAATCAGCCCCAGCATTTT
D: .; J: TRBJ2-7; V: TRBV5-1; size: .; CDR3: CASSSGGGANYEQYF; DNA: TGCGCCAGCAGCTCGGGCGGCGGGGCAAACTACGAGCAGTACTTC
D: TRBD2; J: TRBJ2-3; V: TRBV7-6; size: many; CDR3: CASSLLLAGNTDTQYF; DNA: TGTGCCAGCAGCTTATTACTAGCGGGGAACACAGATACGCAGTATTTT
D: .; J: TRBJ2-1; V: TRBV2; size: .; CDR3: CASSRQGRDNEQFF; DNA: TGTGCCAGCAGTAGACAGGGGAGGGACAATGAGCAGTTCTTC
D: .; J: TRBJ2-5; V: TRBV11-2; size: few; CDR3: CASSFGGGETQYF; DNA: TGTGCCAGCAGCTTTGGGGGAGGAGAGACCCAGTACTTC
D: .; J: TRBJ2-7; V: TRBV25-1; size: few; CDR3: CASSDWGFEQYF; DNA: TGTGCCAGCAGTGATTGGGGTTTCGAGCAGTACTTC
D: TRBD1; J: TRBJ2-3; V: TRBV18; size: many; CDR3: CASSVGQGDTQYF; DNA: TGTGCCAGCTCAGTCGGACAGGGAGATACGCAGTATTTT
D: .; J: TRBJ2-1; V: TRBV11-2; size: many; CDR3: CASSLDTANEQFF; DNA: TGTGCCAGCAGCTTAGATACGGCCAATGAGCAGTTCTTC
D: .; J: TRBJ2-1; V: TRBV18; size: few; CDR3: CASSTNALGYNEQFF; DNA: TGTGCCAGCTCAACCAACGCATTGGGTTACAATGAGCAGTTCTTC
D: .; J: TRBJ2-7; V: TRBV3-1; size: many; CDR3: CASSQGSWMGEQYF; DNA: TGTGCCAGCAGCCAAGGGTCGTGGATGGGCGAGCAGTACTTC
D: .; J: TRBJ2-5; V: TRBV7-7; size: .; CDR3: CASSLEAFETQYF; DNA: TGTGCCAGCAGCTTAGAGGCGTTCGAGACCCAGTACTTC
D: TRBD1; J: TRBJ2-1; V: TRBV23-1; size: .; CDR3: CASSPSGTRQGVTYNEQLF; DNA: TGCGCCAGCAGTCCTTCCGGGACGCGACAGGGCGTAACCTACAATGAGCAGTTGTTC
D: .; J: TRBJ2-3; V: TRBV5-4; size: many; CDR3: CASRQRATDTQYF; DNA: TGTGCCAGCCGTCAGCGGGCCACAGATACGCAGTATTTT
D: TRBD2; J: TRBJ2-3; V: TRBV5-1; size: few; CDR3: CASSLNRASGRAVDTQYF; DNA: TGCGCCAGCAGCTTGAACCGAGCTAGCGGGAGGGCCGTGGATACGCAGTATTTT
D: TRBD1; J: TRBJ1-5; V: TRBV20-1; size: .; CDR3: CSAKMTGGADQPQHF; DNA: TGCAGTGCTAAGATGACAGGGGGCGCGGATCAGCCCCAGCATTTT
D: TRBD1; J: TRBJ2-1; V: TRBV29-1; size: .; CDR3: CSPGTDEQFF; DNA: TGCAGCCCGGGGACAGATGAGCAGTTCTTC
D: .; J: TRBJ2-1; V: TRBV2; size: .; CDR3: CASRLEAGQFF; DNA: TGTGCCAGCCGCTTGGAGGCTGGGCAGTTCTTC
D: .; J: TRBJ2-1; V: TRBV6-5; size: many; CDR3: CASSLTWALDNEQFF; DNA: TGTGCCAGCAGTCTTACCTGGGCACTGGACAATGAGCAGTTCTTC
D: .; J: TRBJ2-3; V: TRBV4-3; size: .; CDR3: CASSQWPTDTQYF; DNA: TGCGCCAGCAGCCAATGGCCGACAGATACGCAGTATTTT
D: TRBD1; J: TRBJ2-2; V: TRBV18; size: many; CDR3: CASSEGQGSTGELFF; DNA: TGTGCCAGCTCCGAGGGACAGGGGAGCACCGGGGAGCTGTTTTTT